This T cell receptor (beta chain) was sequenced in a study of blood T cell repertoires in COVID-19. Study details: Donors in the United States, Italy and Spain gave samples during acute or convalescent COVID-19. The cDNA or gDNA used as material had been derived from T cells, B-cell-depleted T cells, or PBMCs.

In the original processing: Amplification of reference gene primers was used by the study to estimate nucleated cell counts. This table comes from immunoSEQ multiplex PCR, and its TCRdb copy is limited to in-frame clones, with some not included. The DNA gave D and trimming, while V, J and clone size come from that table. The sample holds some 120,000 clones, 65% to 85% seen once. CDR3 length equals 15 residues. V lost 0 bases to trimming and J lost 6 bases; unmatched junction nucleotides: 8. The germline V gene encodes CDR1 SGHRS and CDR2 YFSETQ. Sequences were obtained from peripheral blood. The V call is TRBV5-1, the J call TRBJ1-1, with 7 bases aligning to TRBD1. The receptor comes from a man between 65 and 80 years old with acute or convalescent COVID-19. CDR3 in DNA: TGCGCCAGCAGCTTGGGCGACAGGGAGAGGGCTGAAGCTTTCTTT. Residues: CASSLGDRERAEAFF.